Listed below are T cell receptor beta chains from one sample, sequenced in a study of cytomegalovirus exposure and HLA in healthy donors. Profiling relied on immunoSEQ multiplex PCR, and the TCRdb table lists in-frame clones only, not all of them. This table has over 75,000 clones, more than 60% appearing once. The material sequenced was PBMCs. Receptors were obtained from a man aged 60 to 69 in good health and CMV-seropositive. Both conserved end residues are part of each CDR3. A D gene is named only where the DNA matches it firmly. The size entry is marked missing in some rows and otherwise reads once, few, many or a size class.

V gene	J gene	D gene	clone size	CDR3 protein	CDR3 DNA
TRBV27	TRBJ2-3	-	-	CASSLSTGHTDTQYF	TGTGCCAGCAGTTTAAGCACAGGCCACACAGATACGCAGTATTTT
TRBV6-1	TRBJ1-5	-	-	CASSGAKGRKYSNQPQHF	TGTGCCAGCAGTGGGGCCAAGGGGCGGAAGTATAGCAATCAGCCCCAGCATTTT
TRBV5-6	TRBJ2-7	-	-	CASSGYQGITTYEQYF	TGTGCCAGCAGCGGTTACCAGGGCATAACTACCTACGAGCAGTACTTC
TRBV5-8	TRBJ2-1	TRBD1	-	CASSPVRGLYSYNEQFF	TGTGCCAGCAGCCCCGTTAGGGGGCTGTACTCCTACAATGAGCAGTTCTTC
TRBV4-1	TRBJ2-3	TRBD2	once	CASSQSGLAGGGTDTQYF	TGCGCCAGCAGCCAAAGCGGACTAGCGGGGGGGGGCACAGATACGCAGTATTTT
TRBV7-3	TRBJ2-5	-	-	CASSLWGGETQYF	TGTGCCAGCAGCTTGTGGGGCGGCGAGACCCAGTACTTC
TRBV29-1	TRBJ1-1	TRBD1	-	CSVGTANTEAFF	TGCAGCGTCGGGACAGCGAACACTGAAGCTTTCTTT
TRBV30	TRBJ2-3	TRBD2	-	CAWSVLAGPRDTQYF	TGTGCCTGGAGTGTACTAGCGGGGCCTCGGGATACGCAGTATTTT
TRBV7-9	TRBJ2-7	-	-	CASSLEGIDEQYF	TGTGCCAGCAGCTTAGAGGGGATCGACGAGCAGTACTTC
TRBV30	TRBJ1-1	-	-	CAWRLDRGVVNTEAFF	TGTGCCTGGAGACTTGACCGGGGGGTGGTGAACACTGAAGCTTTCTTT
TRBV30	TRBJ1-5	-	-	CAWSPEGYSNQPQHF	TGTGCCTGGAGTCCAGAGGGATATAGCAATCAGCCCCAGCATTTT
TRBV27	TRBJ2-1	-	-	CASSQGTPSYNEQFF	TGTGCCAGCTCCCAGGGGACACCTTCCTACAATGAGCAGTTCTTC
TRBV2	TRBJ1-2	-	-	CASSRQVDYGYTF	TGTGCCAGCAGCAGACAGGTCGACTATGGCTACACCTTC
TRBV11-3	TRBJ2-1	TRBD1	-	CASSLQGVGNEQFF	TGTGCCAGCAGCTTACAGGGGGTCGGCAATGAGCAGTTCTTC
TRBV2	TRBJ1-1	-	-	CASRGIVRVNTEAFF	TGTGCCAGCAGGGGGATTGTGAGGGTAAACACTGAAGCTTTCTTT
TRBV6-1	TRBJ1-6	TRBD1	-	CASSGSTGFGPLHF	TGTGCCAGCAGTGGATCGACAGGGTTCGGACCCCTCCACTTT
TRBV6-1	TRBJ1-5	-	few	CASSDRYSNQPQHF	TGTGCCAGCAGTGACAGGTATAGCAATCAGCCCCAGCATTTT
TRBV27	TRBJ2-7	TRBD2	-	CASSRGGPREQYF	TGTGCCAGCAGTCGGGGGGGGCCGCGGGAGCAGTACTTC
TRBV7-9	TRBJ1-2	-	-	CSSSLGRQDGYTF	TGTTCCAGCAGCTTAGGCCGACAAGATGGCTACACCTTC
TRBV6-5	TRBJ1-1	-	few	CASSYGGGLGRPEAFF	TGTGCCAGCAGTTACGGGGGGGGACTAGGACGACCTGAAGCTTTCTTT
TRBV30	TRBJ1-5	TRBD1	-	CAWSRQGHQPQHF	TGTGCCTGGAGTAGACAGGGGCATCAGCCCCAGCATTTT
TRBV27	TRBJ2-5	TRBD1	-	CASRSGTGRSGTQYF	TGTGCCAGCAGATCCGGGACAGGTCGTTCGGGGACCCAGTACTTC
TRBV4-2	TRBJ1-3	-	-	CASSQVSGSGNTIYF	TGTGCCAGCAGCCAAGTGTCGGGTTCTGGAAACACCATATATTTT
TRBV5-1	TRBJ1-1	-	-	CASSLLGPNTEAFF	TGCGCCAGCAGCTTGTTGGGCCCGAACACTGAAGCTTTCTTT
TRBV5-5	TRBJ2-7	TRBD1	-	CASSLDQGAEQYF	TGTGCCAGCAGCTTGGATCAGGGGGCCGAGCAGTACTTC